This entry lists 32 T cell receptor beta chains sequenced from one sample in a study of T cells after yellow fever vaccination. MiXCR was run by TCRdb on the 5' RACE reads, yielding one entry per CDR3 protein. The profile covers around 360,000 distinct CDR3 sequences, with 11% appearing a single time and roughly a sixth taken by the ten largest. The sample in question was PBMCs, obtained on the day of the first yellow fever vaccination. These TCRs come from a man in his late teens or twenties who received the YFV17D yellow fever vaccine.

This clonotype has just a few counts. The chain carries TRBV4-3 and TRBJ2-3; D is undetermined. The germline V gene encodes CDR1 LGHNA and CDR2 YSLEER. Trimming pared 0 bases from V and 4 bases from J, leaving 5 bases between. The CDR3 is 13 amino acids. CDR3 DNA: TGCGCCAGCAGCCAAGAGTCGGCAGATACGCAGTATTTT. It yields the protein CASSQESADTQYF.

This clonotype was seen ten or more times. The chain recombines TRBV2 with TRBJ2-7; D remains ambiguous. Deletions cut 5 bases from V and 0 bases from J, with 8 bases between. Germline V gives CDR1 SNHLY, CDR2 FYNNEI. The CDR3 runs 13 residues. The CDR3: CASSLSPSYEQYF. The DNA of the CDR3 is TGTGCCAGCAGTTTATCCCCCTCCTACGAGCAGTACTTC.

This clonotype was recorded a few times. The V call is TRBV30, the J call TRBJ1-1, with no clear D. Germline CDR1 is GTSNPN and CDR2 is SVGIG (reference sequence). The CDR3 consists of 12 residues. V lost 1 base, J lost 4 bases, and 7 bases lay in between. This CDR3 reads CAWSEVGTEAFF. In DNA form, the CDR3 reads TGTGCCTGGAGTGAAGTAGGCACTGAAGCTTTCTTT.

This clonotype turned up a few times. The chain combines TRBV29-1 with TRBJ1-1; D is uncertain. This CDR3 spans 12 amino acids. The germline CDR1 and CDR2 sequences are SQVTM and ANQGSEA. V lost 1 base to trimming and J lost 7 bases, with 10 bases between them. DNA for the CDR3: TGCAGCGTTGAAGTTAGGGCAATTGAAGCTTTCTTT. Encoded protein: CSVEVRAIEAFF.

This clonotype was found many times. The chain has TRBV12-3 or TRBV12-4 and TRBJ1-1, with D possibly being TRBD1 (6 bases). Trimming removed 7 bases at V and 4 bases at J, with 10 bases between. The CDR3 totals 12 residues. The CDR3 loop is CASTPDSTEAFF. The DNA for the CDR3 is TGTGCCAGCACACCGGACAGCACTGAAGCTTTCTTT.

This clonotype was picked up a small number of times. The chain joins TRBV7-9 to TRBJ2-7, with D perhaps TRBD1 (5 bases). The germline V gene encodes CDR1 SEHNR and CDR2 FQNEAQ (reference sequence). Trimming removed 2 bases at V and 5 bases at J, with 13 bases between. CDR3 length: 14 residues. This CDR3 is CASSLQGRGDEQYF. The CDR3 DNA reads TGTGCCAGCAGCTTACAGGGTAGAGGAGACGAGCAGTACTTC. Complete variable domain (other parts from reference TRBV7-9 and TRBJ2-7): DTGVSQNPRHKITKRGQNVTFRCDPISEHNRLYWYRQTLGQGPEFLTYFQNEAQLEKSRLLSDRFSAERPKGSFSTLEIQRTEQGDSAMYLCASSLQGRGDEQYFGPGTRLTVT.

The rearrangement joins TRBV20-1 to TRBJ1-5, with D possibly matching TRBD1 (6 bases). V was clipped by 6 bases and J by 0 bases, with 9 bases between them. In germline, CDR1 is DFQATT, CDR2 SNEGSKA (reference sequence). This CDR3 has 13 amino acids. The CDR3 DNA is TGCAGTGCCAGCAGGGGTAGCAATCAGCCCCAGCATTTT. This translates into CSASRGSNQPQHF.

This clonotype came up many times. V usage is TRBV5-4 and J usage is TRBJ2-1, with D maybe TRBD1 (5 bases). Germline-derived CDR1 and CDR2 are SGHNT and YYREEE (reference sequence). Between the trimmed V and J ends, which lost 1 base and 8 bases, there was a span of 10 bases. The CDR3 totals 13 residues. This CDR3 reads CASSLHGAYEQFF. CDR3 bases: TGTGCCAGCAGCTTGCATGGGGCATATGAGCAGTTCTTC.

This chain connects TRBV7-2 to TRBJ1-2; no firm D call. Trimming left V 4 bases short and J 4 bases short, with 19 bases between. The CDR3 has 16 residues. The germline V gene has CDR1 SGHTA and CDR2 FQGNSA. Here the CDR3 DNA reads TGTGCCAGCAGCTCAGATACCCGGTGGCGGGTCTATGGCTACACCTTC. Its translation is CASSSDTRWRVYGYTF.

This clonotype was counted only a few times. V usage is TRBV7-3 and J usage is TRBJ1-1, with D hard to call. This CDR3 is 15 amino acids long. Germline V lookup: CDR1 SGHTA, CDR2 FQGTGA. The V and J ends lost 0 bases and 4 bases respectively, with 12 bases between them. For the CDR3, the DNA is TGTGCCAGCAGCTTAACGGCTGGGTTCGCCACTGAAGCTTTCTTT. It yields the protein CASSLTAGFATEAFF.

The V call is TRBV20-1, the J call TRBJ2-7; D not resolved. CDR3 size: 16 residues. From germline, CDR1 is DFQATT and CDR2 SNEGSKA (reference sequence). V dropped 2 bases and J dropped 0 bases, with 17 bases sitting between them. CDR3 sequence (DNA): TGCAGTGCTAGACCCACCGTGAGTCTCGTCTCCTACGAGCAGTACGTC. Its protein product is CSARPTVSLVSYEQYV.

The sample holds a few counts of this clonotype. The gene calls are TRBV19 and TRBJ2-2; TRBD1 aligns across 8 bases. The J segment lost 0 bases and the V segment lost 10 bases, leaving 7 bases of the junction unmatched. The germline V gene has CDR1 LNHDA and CDR2 SQIVND (reference sequence). This CDR3 contains 15 residues. The CDR3 loop reads CATNPGGANTGELFF. CDR3 sequence (DNA): TGTGCCACGAACCCAGGGGGCGCGAACACCGGGGAGCTGTTTTTT.

This clonotype was observed many times. The chain couples TRBV4-3 to TRBJ2-7; 7 bases match TRBD1. CDR1 and CDR2 from the germline V gene are LGHNA and YSLEER. The V and J ends lost 0 bases and 6 bases, in that order; junction bases with no gene match: 5. The CDR3 spans 14 residues. CDR3 sequence: CASSQERGTVEQYF. For the CDR3, the DNA is TGCGCCAGCAGCCAAGAAAGAGGGACAGTCGAGCAGTACTTC.

The chain carries TRBV18 and TRBJ1-1, with D unresolved. V was trimmed by 3 bases and J by 6 bases, leaving 14 bases between them. Germline CDR1 and CDR2: KGHSH and LQKENI. CDR3 length: 14 amino acids. The CDR3 bases are TGTGCCAGCTCACCCACTGGAGGTATGGCTGAAGCTTTCTTT. Translating it yields CASSPTGGMAEAFF.

There are a few counts of this clonotype. This chain connects TRBV12-3 or TRBV12-4 to TRBJ2-7; D perhaps matches TRBD1 (5 bases). Trimming took off 3 bases at V and 0 bases at J, with 12 bases between the two ends. The CDR3 totals 15 residues. CDR3 protein: CASSLTQGSSYEQYF. The CDR3 DNA sequence: TGTGCCAGCAGTTTGACCCAGGGAAGCTCCTACGAGCAGTACTTC.

This clonotype has a handful of counts. V is TRBV20-1 and J is TRBJ2-1; 13 bases agree with TRBD2. Per germline, CDR1 DFQATT and CDR2 SNEGSKA (reference sequence). J was trimmed by 9 bases and V by 6 bases; bases with no gene match: 8. This CDR3 has 14 residues. The CDR3 sequence: CSASGLAGDSEQFF. DNA of the CDR3: TGCAGTGCCTCCGGACTAGCGGGGGATAGTGAGCAGTTCTTC.

This clonotype was seen many times. The J gene is TRBJ1-5, the V gene TRBV7-9; no clear D. Germline CDR1 reads SEHNR; CDR2 reads FQNEAQ (reference sequence). The CDR3 runs to 17 residues. V was shortened by 5 bases and J by 0 bases, with 17 bases between the two germline ends. In DNA form, the CDR3 reads TGTGCCAGCAGCACCGGAGCCCCGCTCGTTAGCAATCAGCCCCAGCATTTT. Translated: CASSTGAPLVSNQPQHF.

This clonotype was counted between two and nine times. The chain recombines TRBV4-2 with TRBJ1-1; D may be TRBD1 (6 bases). CDR1 LGHNA and CDR2 YNFKEQ come from the germline V gene. The germline V and J ends were trimmed by 3 bases and 1 base, with 15 bases remaining between them. This CDR3 has 16 amino acids. DNA for the CDR3: TGTGCCAGCAGCCATGACGAACTACAGGGGAACACTGAAGCTTTCTTT. Translation gives CASSHDELQGNTEAFF.

J is TRBJ2-1 and V is TRBV29-1; 11 bases align to TRBD2. V lost 1 base and J lost 3; bases outside the gene matches: 2. This CDR3 contains 15 residues. Germline CDR1 reads SQVTM; CDR2 reads ANQGSEA. This CDR3 is CSVEATSGVYNEQFF. For the CDR3, the DNA is TGCAGCGTTGAAGCGACTAGCGGGGTCTACAATGAGCAGTTCTTC.

This chain joins TRBV5-1 and TRBJ2-2, with TRBD1 matching 9 bases. Unmatched junction bases numbered 7, after V lost 1 base and J lost 0 bases. The CDR3 sequence is 18 residues long. Per germline, CDR1 SGHRS and CDR2 YFSETQ. CDR3 amino acids: CASSLSGTGRPNTGELFF. The CDR3 bases are TGCGCCAGCAGCTTGTCCGGGACAGGGAGGCCGAACACCGGGGAGCTGTTTTTT. Full variable domain (outside the CDR3, taken from reference TRBV5-1 and TRBJ2-2): KAGVTQTPRYLIKTRGQQVTLSCSPISGHRSVSWYQQTPGQGLQFLFEYFSETQRNKGNFPGRFSGRQFSNSRSEMNVSTLELGDSALYLCASSLSGTGRPNTGELFFGEGSRLTVL.

This clonotype was picked up a small number of times. The V and J genes are TRBV5-1 and TRBJ2-5; 9 bases agree with TRBD1. Germline V gene lookup returns CDR1 SGHRS and CDR2 YFSETQ. V lost 3 bases, J lost 1 base, and 13 bases stayed unmatched. This CDR3 spans 18 amino acids. The DNA for the CDR3 is TGCGCCAGCAGCTCCCTCGGGACAGGGCTTGATTCCCAAGAGACCCAGTACTTC. Its translation: CASSSLGTGLDSQETQYF.

The V and J genes are TRBV18 and TRBJ1-2; 12 positions match TRBD1. The CDR3 spans 15 residues. Per germline, CDR1 KGHSH and CDR2 LQKENI. Germline trimming cut 3 bases from V and 10 bases from J; bases unmatched to any gene: 9. The CDR3 loop reads CASSPPGTGGSDYTF. The CDR3, as DNA: TGTGCCAGCTCACCTCCAGGGACAGGGGGCTCAGACTACACCTTC.

The J gene is TRBJ2-1, the V gene TRBV5-1; a weak D match, TRBD1 (5 bases). The CDR3 length is 13 residues. V lost 4 bases and J 12 bases, leaving 17 bases between the germline ends. CDR1 and CDR2 from the germline V gene are SGHRS and YFSETQ. The CDR3 region has the DNA TGCGCCAGCAGCCTTTCAGACAGCCTGGTGCAGTTCTTC. This encodes CASSLSDSLVQFF.

A single count supports this clonotype. The rearrangement uses TRBV20-1 and TRBJ2-3, with 8 bases that match TRBD1. The V segment lost 6 bases and the J segment 1 base; nucleotides outside the gene matches: 3. This CDR3 has 13 residues. The germline gives CDR1 DFQATT, CDR2 SNEGSKA (reference sequence). The chain's CDR3 is CSAGGQGTDTQYF. CDR3 coding DNA: TGCAGTGCCGGGGGACAGGGCACAGATACGCAGTATTTT.

The chain recombines TRBV4-2 with TRBJ1-1, with a weak D call TRBD1 (6 bases). In germline, CDR1 is LGHNA, CDR2 YNFKEQ. The V and J ends lost 4 bases and 3 bases respectively, with 15 bases between them. This CDR3 region has 15 residues. The CDR3 region is CASSRVPQGDTEAFF. In DNA, the CDR3 is TGTGCCAGCAGCCGTGTCCCACAGGGCGACACTGAAGCTTTCTTT.

This clonotype was counted many times. V usage is TRBV21-1 and J usage is TRBJ2-1. TRBV21-1 is an annotated pseudogene. CDR3 length equals 15 residues. CDR3 residues: CASSKGQVRVNEQFF. The CDR3, as DNA: TGTGCCAGCAGCAAAGGGCAGGTCCGAGTCAATGAGCAGTTCTTC.

This chain joins TRBV27 and TRBJ2-5, with D possibly matching TRBD2 (6 bases). Per the germline V gene, CDR1 is MNHEY and CDR2 is SMNVEV (reference sequence). The V end was cut by 7 bases, the J end by 2 bases, with 14 bases between. The CDR3 totals 14 residues. CDR3 sequence: CASKTIAVQETQYF. DNA for the CDR3: TGTGCCAGCAAAACAATAGCGGTACAAGAGACCCAGTACTTC.

This clonotype was observed a few times. The rearrangement uses TRBV27 and TRBJ2-7; 9 bases fit TRBD1. V was pared by 2 bases and J by 6 bases, with 5 bases of the junction left unmatched. The CDR3 length is 14 residues. CDR1 is MNHEY, CDR2 SMNVEV, per germline (reference sequence). The CDR3 bases are TGTGCCAGCAGTTTACGACAGGGGGTCGGCGAGCAGTACGTC. It is translated as CASSLRQGVGEQYV.

This clonotype was seen a few times. This chain joins TRBV6-1 and TRBJ1-2; maybe TRBD1 (5 bases). The V end was cut by 6 bases, the J end by 2 bases, with 10 bases between. This CDR3 has 13 residues. Germline V lookup: CDR1 MNHNS, CDR2 SASEGT. The CDR3: CASRRGTNYGYTF. CDR3 nucleotide sequence: TGTGCCAGCAGGCGGGGGACCAACTATGGCTACACCTTC.

There are a few counts of this clonotype. The chain uses TRBV25-1 and TRBJ2-1; D remains ambiguous. The V gene's germline CDR1 is MGHDK and CDR2 SYGVNS. The CDR3 runs to 13 residues. V lost 5 bases and J 10 bases, leaving 15 bases between the germline ends. CDR3 protein: CASSRSSVWEQFF. The CDR3 DNA reads TGTGCCAGCAGTCGGTCTTCGGTGTGGGAGCAGTTCTTC.

The J gene is TRBJ1-1, the V gene TRBV12-3 or TRBV12-4, with unresolved D. V lost 3 bases, J lost 1 base, and 9 bases lay in between. The CDR3 has 14 amino acids. CDR3 sequence: CASSFRVRNTEAFF. The CDR3, as DNA: TGTGCCAGCAGTTTCCGGGTGAGGAACACTGAAGCTTTCTTT.

This clonotype was seen only a few times. V gene TRBV5-5 combines with J gene TRBJ1-5, with a tentative D call TRBD1 (6 bases). Per the germline V gene, CDR1 is SGHKS and CDR2 is YYEKEE (reference sequence). The CDR3 has 15 residues. Trimming pared 4 bases from V and 3 bases from J, leaving 14 bases between. The CDR3 DNA is TGTGCCAGCAGCGAGTACAGGGATCTCAATCAGCCCCAGCATTTT. Protein: CASSEYRDLNQPQHF.